Sequencing of this TCR beta chain was carried out in a study of T cell changes during pregnancy in multiple sclerosis. Assay: immunoSEQ multiplex PCR; the TCRdb copy retains only in-frame clones and omits some. There are approximately 94,000 clones in the sample; 92% occur only once, and about 1.8% lies in the top ten. Source: peripheral blood, taken after pregnancy. This receptor was identified in a female donor with multiple sclerosis, enrolled in a pregnancy study.

In DNA, the CDR3 is TGTGCCAGCAGTGGACAGGCGTTATCTGAAGCTTTCTTT. It translates to CASSGQALSEAFF. The genes are TRBV25-1 and TRBJ1-1; perhaps TRBD1 as D (6 bases). The germline gives CDR1 MGHDK, CDR2 SYGVNS. The V gene lost 4 bases and the J gene lost 6 bases, with 12 bases spanning the gap. This CDR3 has 13 amino acids.